These T cell receptor beta chains were read from a single sample in a study of cytomegalovirus exposure and HLA in healthy donors. Produced via immunoSEQ multiplex PCR; TCRdb's table is partial and in-frame only. The sample carries under 200,000 clones, roughly 78% recorded once. Input material: PBMCs. These receptor sequences come from a man in his forties or fifties in good health and CMV-seronegative. The CDR3 runs from the conserved cysteine through the conserved F or W. Fields, in order: J gene, V gene, clone size, D gene, CDR3 DNA, CDR3 protein. D genes are given only for firm matches. Size tells how often a clone was seen (once, few, many) or the class of an expanded clone, and some rows leave it out.

TRBJ2-5 TRBV5-1 few TRBD1 TGCGCCAGCAGCCTTACCGGGACAGTTTTACAAGAGACCCAGTACTTC CASSLTGTVLQETQYF
TRBJ2-7 TRBV5-1 - - TGCGCCAGCAGCTCCACCGGACTCCTTTACGAGCAGTACTTC CASSSTGLLYEQYF
TRBJ2-3 TRBV5-1 few TRBD2 TGCGCCAGCAGCTTGAATGTAGCGGGAGGAGGGACAGATACGCAGTATTTT CASSLNVAGGGTDTQYF
TRBJ2-1 TRBV27 once - TGTGCCAGCAGTTTCCAGGGCCCGTTTAATGAGCAGTTCTTC CASSFQGPFNEQFF
TRBJ1-3 TRBV21-1 many - TGTGCCAGAAGGAGGGGAAACTCTGGAAACACCATATATTTT CARRRGNSGNTIYF
TRBJ1-2 TRBV6-6 - - TGTGCCAGCAGTAAAGGGGACATGGCTAACTATGGCTACACCTTC CASSKGDMANYGYTF
TRBJ2-3 TRBV5-1 - - TGCGCCAGCAGCTTTGCTAGCGGAGGGGGTACAGATACGCAGTATTTT CASSFASGGGTDTQYF
TRBJ2-1 TRBV5-1 once - TGCGCCAGCAGCCTAGGTGTAGCGGAAAGGAGCTCCTACAATGAGCAGTTCTTC CASSLGVAERSSYNEQFF
TRBJ2-1 TRBV5-1 - - TGCGCCAGCAGCTTGGGACACCCCTGGAATGAGCAGTTCTTC CASSLGHPWNEQFF
TRBJ2-4 TRBV5-1 - TRBD2 TGCGCCAGCAGCTTGAAACTAGCGGGGTCCGCCAAAAACAGTCAGTACTTC CASSLKLAGSAKNSQYF
TRBJ2-7 TRBV9 - TRBD2 TGTGCCAGCAGCGTAGGAGCTAGCGGGACCCAAGAGCAGTACTTC CASSVGASGTQEQYF
TRBJ2-2 TRBV7-9 - - TGTGCCAGCAGCCCCCCTGAGGGAGTCGGGGAGCTGTTTTTT CASSPPEGVGELFF
TRBJ1-1 TRBV7-9 - - TGTGCCAGCACCCTCGTGGGGCAGGTGAAGGAAGCTTTCTTT CASTLVGQVKEAFF
TRBJ2-1 TRBV29-1 - TRBD2 TGCAGCGTTGATGGAACTAGCGGATACAATGAGCAGTTCTTC CSVDGTSGYNEQFF
TRBJ2-3 TRBV4-1 - - TGCGCCAGTCAGCTAGCGCCCACAGATACGCAGTATTTT CASQLAPTDTQYF
TRBJ2-1 TRBV11-3 - - TGTGCCAGCAGCTTATCTATAAACAATGAGCAGTTCTTC CASSLSINNEQFF
TRBJ1-2 TRBV30 - - TGTGCCTCCTCCTCCGGGGGGTATGGCTACACCTTC CASSSGGYGYTF
TRBJ2-3 TRBV5-4 few - TGTGCCAGCAGCTTGGGTGGCGCAGGGACTGCGCAGTATTTT CASSLGGAGTAQYF
TRBJ2-1 TRBV29-1 - - TGCAGCGCAAGCTCATCAGGTAGCTCCTACAATGAGCAGTTCTTC CSASSSGSSYNEQFF
TRBJ2-7 TRBV7-9 few TRBD2 TGTTCCAGCAGCGGCCCCGGGACTAGCGGGAGGGTGGCCTACGAGCAGTACTTC CSSSGPGTSGRVAYEQYF
TRBJ1-3 TRBV12-2 few - TGTGCAAGTCGCTTAGGGGCAGGCGCGGGGGGAAACACCATATATTTT CASRLGAGAGGNTIYF
TRBJ2-3 TRBV5-1 - TRBD1 TGCGCCAGCAGCCCCGGGACAGCCTCAGATACGCAGTATTTT CASSPGTASDTQYF
TRBJ2-6 TRBV5-1 - - TGCGCCAGCAGGGAGCAGCAAGGCTCTGGGGCCAACGTCCTGACTTTC CASREQQGSGANVLTF
TRBJ2-1 TRBV5-1 - - TGCGCCAGCAGCTTCACTAGCAATGAGCAGTTCTTC CASSFTSNEQFF
TRBJ2-3 TRBV10-3 - - TGTGCCATCAGTGAGGGGACTTGGAGGACAGATACGCAGTATTTT CAISEGTWRTDTQYF